This entry concerns a single T cell receptor (beta chain). Its antigen remains unidentified. The sample originates from a study of cytomegalovirus exposure and HLA in healthy donors. Study results and limitations: It is likely that the observed cluster of highly shared sequence variants was a sequencing artifact. In a later analysis, TCR beta V- and J-gene trimming was associated with a missense DCLRE1C variant. Data from an earlier analysis indicated that most TCR beta V segments were productive either about 90% or about 30% of the time.

Primers included in the PCR were 60 Vbeta and 13 Jbeta primers. As originally analysed: An analysis that came later counted roughly 87 million unique TCR beta chains, approximately 10 million shared. Measured with immunoSEQ multiplex PCR; TCRdb has only the in-frame clones, and not every one. V and J calls and clone size follow that table, whereas D and trimming were derived from the DNA. The table lists 100,000 to 150,000 clones, roughly 82% of them singletons. CDR1 is SNHLY and CDR2 is FYNNEI in the germline V gene. V shed 8 bases and J 0 bases; nucleotides not matched to a gene: 7. This CDR3 region has 14 residues.

The V gene is TRBV2, the J gene TRBJ2-7; TRBD1 matches at 7 bases. The specimen sequenced was PBMCs. The clonotype comes from a woman between 18 and 30 years old in good health and CMV-seropositive. This CDR3 is CASLRDSSSYEQYF. CDR3 nucleotides: TGTGCCAGCCTCCGGGACAGTAGCTCCTACGAGCAGTACTTC.